These T cell receptor beta chains were read from a single sample in a study of control samples from healthy donors and cancer patients. The protocol was immunoSEQ multiplex PCR, while the TCRdb copy is restricted to in-frame clones and leaves out a portion. This sample carries about 120,000 clones, more than 70% of them seen once, and the ten largest clones take 40%. The source material was blood. The receptors were sampled from a man in his fifties or sixties in good health. Both conserved end residues are part of each CDR3. Each record gives: CDR3 protein, CDR3 DNA, D gene, clone size, V gene, J gene. A D gene is named only where the DNA matches it firmly. The size of a clone is reported for some rows only, either as once, few or many, or as a class for expanded clones.

CDR3aa: CASSPFINTEAFF; CDR3nt: TGTGCCAGCAGTCCTTTCATTAACACTGAAGCTTTCTTT; d_gene: -; abundance: -; v_gene: TRBV6-5; j_gene: TRBJ1-1
CDR3aa: CASSPRLAGFYGYTF; CDR3nt: TGTGCCAGCAGCCCCCGACTGGCCGGTTTCTATGGCTACACCTTC; d_gene: -; abundance: -; v_gene: TRBV7-2; j_gene: TRBJ1-2
CDR3aa: CASSGGTHYEQYF; CDR3nt: TGCGCCAGCAGCGGCGGGACCCACTACGAGCAGTACTTC; d_gene: -; abundance: -; v_gene: TRBV5-1; j_gene: TRBJ2-7
CDR3aa: CASSLGGTSYEQYF; CDR3nt: TGTGCCAGCAGCTTAGGGGGGACTAGCTACGAGCAGTACTTC; d_gene: TRBD2; abundance: -; v_gene: TRBV7-9; j_gene: TRBJ2-7
CDR3aa: CASSRGRGHEQYF; CDR3nt: TGTGCCAGCAGTCGGGGTCGGGGCCACGAGCAGTACTTC; d_gene: -; abundance: -; v_gene: TRBV27; j_gene: TRBJ2-7
CDR3aa: CASSPIWGGLSNQPQHF; CDR3nt: TGTGCCAGCAGTCCAATTTGGGGGGGTTTGAGCAATCAGCCCCAGCATTTT; d_gene: -; abundance: -; v_gene: TRBV27; j_gene: TRBJ1-5
CDR3aa: CASSLSSSANQPQHF; CDR3nt: TGTGCCAGCAGTTTATCAAGCAGCGCCAATCAGCCCCAGCATTTT; d_gene: -; abundance: -; v_gene: TRBV27; j_gene: TRBJ1-5
CDR3aa: CASTPDRAQPQHF; CDR3nt: TGTGCCAGCACCCCGGACAGGGCACAGCCCCAGCATTTT; d_gene: TRBD1; abundance: -; v_gene: TRBV12-3/TRBV12-4; j_gene: TRBJ1-5
CDR3aa: CASSPPLRASTEAFF; CDR3nt: TGTGCCAGCTCACCACCGTTAAGGGCTAGCACTGAAGCTTTCTTT; d_gene: -; abundance: -; v_gene: TRBV18; j_gene: TRBJ1-1
CDR3aa: CATSDHTGKEEAFF; CDR3nt: TGTGCCACCAGTGACCATACAGGGAAGGAAGAAGCTTTCTTT; d_gene: -; abundance: -; v_gene: TRBV24-1; j_gene: TRBJ1-1
CDR3aa: CASSEVRPGEAFF; CDR3nt: TGTGCCAGCAGTGAAGTGAGACCGGGGGAAGCTTTCTTT; d_gene: -; abundance: once; v_gene: TRBV2; j_gene: TRBJ1-1
CDR3aa: CASSQEVRTEYTYEQYF; CDR3nt: TGCGCCAGCAGCCAAGAAGTGAGGACAGAATACACCTACGAGCAGTACTTC; d_gene: -; abundance: -; v_gene: TRBV4-3; j_gene: TRBJ2-7
CDR3aa: CAWMYQRGDTGELFF; CDR3nt: TGTGCCTGGATGTACCAGCGGGGAGACACCGGGGAGCTGTTTTTT; d_gene: TRBD2; abundance: -; v_gene: TRBV30; j_gene: TRBJ2-2
CDR3aa: CSVGQDYGYTF; CDR3nt: TGCAGCGTTGGACAGGACTATGGCTACACCTTC; d_gene: -; abundance: -; v_gene: TRBV29-1; j_gene: TRBJ1-2
CDR3aa: CASSLYARGVGYTF; CDR3nt: TGTGCCAGCAGTTTATATGCCCGGGGGGTTGGCTACACCTTC; d_gene: -; abundance: -; v_gene: TRBV28; j_gene: TRBJ1-2
CDR3aa: CASSLRAGDHEQYF; CDR3nt: TGTGCCAGCAGTTTAAGGGCAGGGGACCACGAGCAGTACTTC; d_gene: -; abundance: -; v_gene: TRBV27; j_gene: TRBJ2-7
CDR3aa: CASSLFGGDEKLFF; CDR3nt: TGTGCCAGCAGCTTGTTCGGGGGGGATGAAAAACTGTTTTTT; d_gene: -; abundance: -; v_gene: TRBV7-9; j_gene: TRBJ1-4
CDR3aa: CASSYTGQSSGNTIYF; CDR3nt: TGTGCCAGCAGTTATACCGGACAAAGCTCTGGAAACACCATATATTTT; d_gene: -; abundance: -; v_gene: TRBV6-2/TRBV6-3; j_gene: TRBJ1-3
CDR3aa: CASSQDRDTEAFF; CDR3nt: TGTGCCAGCAGCCAAGATAGGGACACTGAAGCTTTCTTT; d_gene: -; abundance: -; v_gene: TRBV14; j_gene: TRBJ1-1
CDR3aa: CSVEVPGPNTEAFF; CDR3nt: TGCAGCGTTGAAGTGCCCGGCCCGAACACTGAAGCTTTCTTT; d_gene: -; abundance: -; v_gene: TRBV29-1; j_gene: TRBJ1-1
CDR3aa: CASSLTIGLTEQYF; CDR3nt: TGTGCCAGCAGCCTTACGATAGGACTGACCGAGCAGTACTTC; d_gene: -; abundance: -; v_gene: TRBV4-2; j_gene: TRBJ2-7
CDR3aa: CAWSPGGNQPQHF; CDR3nt: TGTGCCTGGAGTCCCGGGGGGAATCAGCCCCAGCATTTT; d_gene: -; abundance: -; v_gene: TRBV30; j_gene: TRBJ1-5
CDR3aa: CASSRKGTEAFF; CDR3nt: TGCGCCAGCAGCCGGAAGGGGACTGAAGCTTTCTTT; d_gene: -; abundance: -; v_gene: TRBV4-3; j_gene: TRBJ1-1
CDR3aa: CASSRRGDYNSPLHF; CDR3nt: TGTGCCAGCAGCAGGAGGGGTGACTATAATTCACCCCTCCACTTT; d_gene: -; abundance: -; v_gene: TRBV21-1; j_gene: TRBJ1-6
CDR3aa: CASSQAPLEGYGYTF; CDR3nt: TGTGCCAGCAGCCAAGCACCCCTAGAAGGCTATGGCTACACCTTC; d_gene: -; abundance: few; v_gene: TRBV3-1/TRBV3-2; j_gene: TRBJ1-2
CDR3aa: CASSTGQGAYEQYF; CDR3nt: TGTGCCAGTAGTACTGGACAGGGAGCCTACGAGCAGTACTTC; d_gene: TRBD1; abundance: -; v_gene: TRBV19; j_gene: TRBJ2-7
CDR3aa: CASSLRQGANYGYTF; CDR3nt: TGCGCCAGCAGCCTAAGACAGGGGGCTAACTATGGCTACACCTTC; d_gene: TRBD1; abundance: few; v_gene: TRBV4-3; j_gene: TRBJ1-2
CDR3aa: CASSLQGTPNYGYTF; CDR3nt: TGTGCCAGCAGTTTACAGGGGACCCCGAACTATGGCTACACCTTC; d_gene: TRBD1; abundance: -; v_gene: TRBV6-2/TRBV6-3; j_gene: TRBJ1-2
CDR3aa: CASSQGEVGNTIYF; CDR3nt: TGTGCCAGCAGCCAAGGAGAAGTTGGAAACACCATATATTTT; d_gene: -; abundance: -; v_gene: TRBV4-2; j_gene: TRBJ1-3
CDR3aa: CASGLRSYEQYF; CDR3nt: TGTGCTAGTGGTTTGAGGAGTTACGAGCAGTACTTC; d_gene: -; abundance: -; v_gene: TRBV12-5; j_gene: TRBJ2-7